These 32 T cell receptor beta chains came from one sample sequenced in a study of blood T cell repertoires in COVID-19. Clones were read by immunoSEQ multiplex PCR, and TCRdb kept only the in-frame ones, dropping some. The table shows about 27,000 clones, with 92% occurring only once. The sample was peripheral blood. The receptor set was obtained from a human donor in a cohort sampled during active COVID-19.

The chain recombines TRBV6-4 with TRBJ1-1, with unresolved D. V was cut by 6 bases and J by 0 bases, with 8 bases left in between. The CDR3 totals 13 residues. The germline V gene encodes CDR1 MRHNA and CDR2 SNTAGT. The chain's CDR3 is CASSEAMNTEAFF. CDR3 nucleotides: TGTGCCAGCAGCGAAGCCATGAACACTGAAGCTTTCTTT.

This clone was seen a single time. The chain uses TRBV2 and TRBJ1-6; no clear D gene. Germline V gene sequence: CDR1 SNHLY, CDR2 FYNNEI. V was cut by 6 bases and J by 4 bases, with 7 bases left in between. This CDR3 region has 13 residues. The CDR3 is CASRAQYNSPLHF. The CDR3 DNA reads as TGTGCCAGCAGGGCACAGTATAATTCACCCCTCCACTTT. The entire variable domain, with the rest obtained from reference TRBV2 and TRBJ1-6, is as follows: EPEVTQTPSHQVTQMGQEVILRCVPISNHLYFYWYRQILGQKVEFLVSFYNNEISEKSEIFDDQFSVERPDGSNFTLKIRSTKLEDSAMYFCASRAQYNSPLHFGNGTRLTVT.

The chain couples TRBV5-1 to TRBJ1-3, with TRBD1 as a possible D gene (5 bases). Germline V lookup: CDR1 SGHRS, CDR2 YFSETQ. This CDR3 has 13 residues. With 4 bases removed from V and 11 bases from J, the gap between germline ends came to 16 bases. DNA of the CDR3: TGCGCCAGCAGCCCCCAGGGCCCCTCTGCCATATATTTT. Translation gives CASSPQGPSAIYF.

The V gene is TRBV6-2 or TRBV6-3, the J gene TRBJ2-6, with TRBD2 as a possible D gene (6 bases). The CDR3 is made up of 20 amino acids. V lost 6 bases and J 0 bases, leaving 24 bases between the germline ends. Germline lookup yields CDR1 MNHEY and CDR2 SVGEGT. Here the CDR3 DNA reads TGTGCCAGCAGCCTCATCCGGTCGGCGGGAAAGACCTCTGGGGCCAACGTCCTGACTTTC. Translated, it gives CASSLIRSAGKTSGANVLTF.

The DNA of the CDR3 is TGTGCCAGCAGCGGCGACAGAAAGAACACCGGGGAGCTGTTTTTT. Translation: CASSGDRKNTGELFF. The rearrangement joins TRBV7-9 to TRBJ2-2, with a possible D match to TRBD1 (5 bases). Germline V gene data show CDR1 as SEHNR and CDR2 as FQNEAQ (reference sequence). Deletions cut 5 bases from V and 1 base from J, with 11 bases between. The CDR3 is made up of 15 amino acids.

The rearrangement uses TRBV6-5 and TRBJ2-3; 10 bases map to TRBD2. This CDR3 has 15 residues. Germline values: CDR1 MNHEY, CDR2 SVGAGI. V was pared by 5 bases and J by 5 bases, with 7 bases of the junction left unmatched. Here the CDR3 reads CASSKLAGLEDTQYF. The CDR3 DNA follows: TGTGCCAGCAGTAAACTAGCGGGGTTGGAAGATACGCAGTATTTT.

CDR3 nucleotide sequence: TGTGCCACCAGCGGACAGGTAGGTCAGCCCCAGCATTTT. This codes for CATSGQVGQPQHF. The V call is TRBV24-1, the J call TRBJ1-5; 7 bases line up with TRBD1. Unmatched junction bases numbered 5, after V lost 7 bases and J lost 6 bases. The length of the CDR3 is 13 residues. Per germline, CDR1 KGHDR and CDR2 SFDVKD.

The chain joins TRBV5-4 to TRBJ1-1; D not certain. This CDR3 is built from 13 residues. Germline V lookup: CDR1 SGHNT, CDR2 YYREEE (reference sequence). V was shortened by 0 bases and J by 4 bases, with 7 bases between the two germline ends. CDR3 coding DNA: TGTGCCAGCAGCTTGGGTTTCGGCACTGAAGCTTTCTTT. Translated: CASSLGFGTEAFF.

The chain is built from TRBV20-1 and TRBJ2-2, with 12 bases lining up with TRBD1. Trimming took 3 bases from V and 1 from J; bases not matched to a gene: 3. Per germline, CDR1 DFQATT and CDR2 SNEGSKA (reference sequence). The CDR3 extends over 16 amino acids. CDR3 nucleotide sequence: TGCAGTGCTAGTGGGACAGGGGGCGAGAACACCGGGGAGCTGTTTTTT. It yields the protein CSASGTGGENTGELFF.

The V call is TRBV7-9, the J call TRBJ2-5; 7 bases agree with TRBD2. The CDR3 runs 13 residues. J lost 1 base, V lost 6 bases, and 2 bases had no gene match. Germline V CDR1 and CDR2: SEHNR, FQNEAQ (reference sequence). The CDR3 protein is CASSRLAQETQYF. CDR3 nucleotides: TGTGCCAGCAGTCGACTAGCCCAAGAGACCCAGTACTTC.

This clone was recorded once. This chain links TRBV5-1 with TRBJ2-1, with no clear D. V was pared by 4 bases and J by 0 bases, with 17 bases between. The germline CDR1 and CDR2 sequences are SGHRS and YFSETQ. This CDR3 is 17 amino acids long. In DNA, the CDR3 is TGCGCCAGCAGCCTCACCCCACAACAAAGCTCCTACAATGAGCAGTTCTTC. This sequence encodes CASSLTPQQSSYNEQFF.

The J gene is TRBJ1-1, the V gene TRBV4-1, with D maybe TRBD1 (5 bases). The V end was cut by 3 bases, the J end by 3 bases, with 14 bases between. This CDR3 comprises 15 residues. Germline V gene sequence: CDR1 MGHRA, CDR2 YSYEKL. CDR3 region: CASSQGPGDDTEAFF. Here the CDR3 DNA reads TGCGCCAGCAGCCAGGGACCGGGGGACGACACTGAAGCTTTCTTT.

The V gene is TRBV27, the J gene TRBJ2-1, with 8 bases aligning to TRBD2. CDR3 length: 15 amino acids. J lost 9 bases, V lost 3 bases, and 10 bases had no gene match. From germline, CDR1 is MNHEY and CDR2 SMNVEV (reference sequence). CDR3 nucleotides: TGTGCCAGCAGTTTGGGGGTAGCGGGGAGGAGTGAGCAGTTCTTC. This codes for CASSLGVAGRSEQFF.

V is TRBV3-1 (or the pseudogene TRBV3-2) and J is TRBJ1-1, with D unresolved. In germline, CDR1 is LGHDT, CDR2 YNNKEL (reference sequence). V was shortened by 4 bases and J by 5 bases, with 11 bases between the two germline ends. There are 13 residues in the CDR3. The CDR3 protein is CASSRVSRTEAFF. DNA for the CDR3: TGTGCCAGCAGCCGAGTGTCCAGGACTGAAGCTTTCTTT.

This chain connects TRBV28 to TRBJ1-2; TRBD1 matches 10 bases. CDR3 length: 15 amino acids. V gave up 3 bases and J gave up 7 bases; unmatched junction bases: 8. Germline CDR1 is MDHEN and CDR2 is SYDVKM. CDR3 DNA sequence: TGTGCCAGCAGTTTTGGGACAGGGGTCTTGGGTGGCTACACCTTC. It specifies CASSFGTGVLGGYTF.

This clone was observed once. The rearrangement links TRBV6-5 to TRBJ1-1; a weak D match, TRBD1 (6 bases). V shed 7 bases and J shed 8 bases, with 17 bases lying between them. CDR3 length: 13 residues. Per germline, CDR1 MNHEY and CDR2 SVGAGI. CDR3 sequence reads: CASKMTGQSEAFF. CDR3 DNA: TGTGCCAGCAAAATGACCGGACAGAGCGAAGCTTTCTTT.

The chain employs TRBV5-4 and TRBJ2-3; no clear D. The CDR3 runs to 15 residues. V was shortened by 6 bases and J by 6 bases, with 20 bases between the two germline ends. The germline V gene encodes CDR1 SGHNT and CDR2 YYREEE (reference sequence). This CDR3 is CASKVTPAESDTQYF. DNA of the CDR3: TGTGCCAGCAAGGTGACACCCGCCGAGTCCGATACGCAGTATTTT.

The DNA for the CDR3 is TGTGCCAGCAGCTTAAATCCAGGGGTCAACACCGGGGAGCTGTTTTTT. Its translation is CASSLNPGVNTGELFF. The chain joins TRBV7-3 to TRBJ2-2; D might be TRBD1 (6 bases). CDR1 and CDR2 from the germline V gene are SGHTA and FQGTGA. Trimming left V 1 base short and J 2 bases short, with 11 bases between. The CDR3 extends over 16 amino acids.

This clone was picked up one time. This sequence joins TRBV9 and TRBJ1-5; 8 bases are shared with TRBD1. Per germline, CDR1 SGDLS and CDR2 YYNGEE. This CDR3 has 15 residues. J was trimmed by 3 bases and V by 3 bases; bases with no gene match: 5. CDR3: CASSATGVTNQPQHF. The CDR3 region has the DNA TGTGCCAGCAGCGCGACAGGGGTTACCAATCAGCCCCAGCATTTT.

The chain has TRBV28 and TRBJ2-1; 11 nucleotides line up with TRBD1. This CDR3 region has 15 residues. V lost 6 bases, J lost 7 bases, and 8 bases stayed unmatched. Germline CDR1 is MDHEN and CDR2 is SYDVKM. CDR3 amino acids: CASSPGQGARNEQFF. CDR3 bases: TGTGCCAGCAGCCCTGGACAGGGGGCGAGGAATGAGCAGTTCTTC.

V is TRBV7-2 and J is TRBJ1-1, with unresolved D. Germline V gene sequence: CDR1 SGHTA, CDR2 FQGNSA. The CDR3 contains 14 residues. Trimming shortened V by 5 bases and J by 1 base, and 11 bases separated the two germline ends. The CDR3 coding sequence is TGTGCCAGCAGCCCGACACGGGGGAACACTGAAGCTTTCTTT. Encoded protein: CASSPTRGNTEAFF.

The chain couples TRBV27 to TRBJ1-5, with TRBD1 matching 7 bases. The germline CDR1 and CDR2 sequences are MNHEY and SMNVEV (reference sequence). V shed 6 bases and J 2 bases; nucleotides not matched to a gene: 10. This CDR3 is built from 16 residues. The CDR3 DNA sequence: TGTGCCAGCAGCCTCCAAGGGGGCCTTCGCAATCAGCCCCAGCATTTT. Translating it yields CASSLQGGLRNQPQHF.

V is TRBV7-6 and J is TRBJ2-1, with D uncertain. The germline V and J ends were trimmed by 1 base and 4 bases, with 17 bases remaining between them. The CDR3 has 17 residues. CDR1 SGHVS and CDR2 FNYEAQ come from the germline V gene. The CDR3 nucleotides are TGTGCCAGCAGCTTAGACCTCCCCAACGAGATTTACAATGAGCAGTTCTTC. Amino acids: CASSLDLPNEIYNEQFF.

In nucleotides, the CDR3 is TGTGCCACCAGGGCAGGGGGCGCATATGAAAAACTGTTTTTT. It translates to CATRAGGAYEKLFF. J is TRBJ1-4 and V is TRBV6-5; 8 bases line up with TRBD1. Germline V gene sequence: CDR1 MNHEY, CDR2 SVGAGI. The CDR3 has 14 residues. J was trimmed by 6 bases and V by 10 bases; bases with no gene match: 10.

The chain is built from TRBV19 and TRBJ2-5; TRBD1 matches at 9 bases. This CDR3 region has 16 residues. Germline V CDR1 and CDR2: LNHDA, SQIVND (reference sequence). V lost 4 bases and J lost 1; bases outside the gene matches: 7. The CDR3 DNA is TGTGCCAGTAGTAAAGCGACAGGGGGGGGCCAAGAGACCCAGTACTTC. Residues: CASSKATGGGQETQYF.

This sequence joins TRBV13 and TRBJ1-6; D remains unclear. This CDR3 has 15 amino acids. Trimming removed 4 bases from V and 7 bases from J, with 14 bases in between. Germline V CDR1 and CDR2: PRHDT, FYEKMQ (reference sequence). CDR3: CASSYYGDGNSPLHF. Written as DNA, the CDR3 is TGTGCCAGCAGCTACTACGGAGACGGAAATTCACCCCTCCACTTT.

This rearrangement joins TRBV27 to TRBJ1-2; D gene unclear. The ends were cut back, 7 bases at V and 3 bases at J, with 12 bases in the middle. Germline CDR1 is MNHEY and CDR2 is SMNVEV (reference sequence). This CDR3 contains 13 residues. The CDR3 protein is CASKRELDYGYTF. Here the CDR3 DNA reads TGTGCCAGCAAACGAGAGTTAGACTATGGCTACACCTTC.

The chain employs TRBV5-1 and TRBJ2-3, with TRBD1 as a possible D gene (5 bases). This CDR3 contains 14 residues. CDR1 and CDR2 from the germline V gene are SGHRS and YFSETQ. The ends were cut back, 4 bases at V and 5 bases at J, with 14 bases in the middle. In DNA, the CDR3 is TGCGCCAGCAGCACCAAGGGGCAAGAAGATACGCAGTATTTT. It translates to CASSTKGQEDTQYF. The full variable domain, with the rest looked up from reference TRBV5-1 and TRBJ2-3, is KAGVTQTPRYLIKTRGQQVTLSCSPISGHRSVSWYQQTPGQGLQFLFEYFSETQRNKGNFPGRFSGRQFSNSRSEMNVSTLELGDSALYLCASSTKGQEDTQYFGPGTRLTVL.

The chain recombines TRBV5-1 with TRBJ2-1, with D possibly matching TRBD2 (6 bases). Per germline, CDR1 SGHRS and CDR2 YFSETQ. This CDR3 has 14 residues. The V end was cut by 4 bases, the J end by 10 bases, with 18 bases between. The CDR3 spells CASSPGTGPQEQFF. The CDR3 DNA reads TGCGCCAGCAGCCCCGGGACTGGCCCCCAAGAGCAGTTCTTC.

The chain uses TRBV13 and TRBJ2-7; 11 nucleotides line up with TRBD2. CDR1 and CDR2 (germline): PRHDT, FYEKMQ (reference sequence). With V trimmed by 5 bases and J by 3 bases, 6 bases remained unmatched. The CDR3 extends over 15 amino acids. The chain's CDR3 is CASSALAGEDYEQYV. CDR3 bases: TGTGCCAGCAGCGCACTAGCGGGGGAAGACTACGAGCAGTACGTC.

V usage is TRBV4-1 and J usage is TRBJ2-3, with 7 nucleotides matching TRBD2. The CDR3 extends over 17 amino acids. Germline V gene sequence: CDR1 MGHRA, CDR2 YSYEKL. V trimming: 0 bases; J trimming: 1 base; junction bases outside the gene matches: 7. CDR3 coding DNA: TGCGCCAGCAGCCAAGATCGTGGGGGGGAGCGCACAGATACGCAGTATTTT. Translated: CASSQDRGGERTDTQYF.

The chain recombines TRBV7-3 with TRBJ2-2; 7 positions match TRBD2. V trimming: 5 bases; J trimming: 6 bases; junction bases outside the gene matches: 12. Looked up from germline, CDR1 is SGHTA and CDR2 is FQGTGA. The CDR3 contains 16 residues. The chain's CDR3 is CASSHGPGTTAGELFF. CDR3 nucleotide sequence: TGTGCCAGCAGCCACGGTCCCGGGACTACGGCCGGGGAGCTGTTTTTT.